Listed below are T cell receptor beta chains from one sample, sequenced in a study of CD8+ T cells in alopecia areata. The data were produced by immunoSEQ multiplex PCR, yet TCRdb's version contains in-frame clones alone and is incomplete. The repertoire holds roughly 130,000 clones, with roughly 54% as singletons. Source: CD4+ T cells sorted from blood, taken at week 0. These receptors all stem from a human donor with alopecia areata. Each CDR3 is given with its conserved first and last residue. The D gene is left open where the match is weak. Only some rows state a clone size, as once, few, many or a class for expanded clones.

d_call j_call clone_size v_call cdr3_nt cdr3_aa
- TRBJ2-3 - TRBV5-1 TGCGCCAGCAGCTTTACGGGGCTAAGCACAGATACGCAGTATTTT CASSFTGLSTDTQYF
- TRBJ2-5 - TRBV10-3 TGTGCCATCAGTGAGTCTGTCCCGTACCAAGAGACCCAGTACTTC CAISESVPYQETQYF
- TRBJ1-1 - TRBV29-1 TGCAGCGCCCCGGCGGGGGAACTCGGCACTGAAGCTTTCTTT CSAPAGELGTEAFF
TRBD2 TRBJ2-3 - TRBV5-1 TGCGCCAGCAGCTCTGCCGGGGCGGGAGTGACAGATACGCAGTATTTT CASSSAGAGVTDTQYF
- TRBJ2-1 few TRBV6-5 TGTGCCAGCAGTTCCGGAGCCTACAATGAGCAGTTCTTC CASSSGAYNEQFF
TRBD2 TRBJ2-7 - TRBV4-1 TGCGCCAGCAGCCATCCGACTAGCGGGAGGGTCTACGAGCAGTACTTC CASSHPTSGRVYEQYF
- TRBJ1-2 - TRBV27 TGTGCCATTGGGACACCCAATGGCTACACCTTC CAIGTPNGYTF
- TRBJ2-1 - TRBV7-3 TGTGCCAGCAGTAAGTCCCTTTACAATGAGCAGTTCTTC CASSKSLYNEQFF
TRBD2 TRBJ2-5 - TRBV7-2 TGTGCCAGCAGCCTTAGCGGGAGGGCCAGCGGGACGGGAGAGACCCAGTACTTC CASSLSGRASGTGETQYF
TRBD2 TRBJ2-2 - TRBV5-6 TGTGCCAGCAGCCAAACTCCGGGACTAGCGGGAGCGGGCGGGGAGCTGTTTTTT CASSQTPGLAGAGGELFF
- TRBJ2-5 - TRBV5-4 TGTGCCAGCAGCTTGGATCTGCAGAATAAAGAGACCCAGTACTTC CASSLDLQNKETQYF
TRBD2 TRBJ2-7 - TRBV10-3 TGTGCCATCAGTGAGCAGACTAGCGACTACGAGCAGTACTTC CAISEQTSDYEQYF
- TRBJ2-2 - TRBV7-2 TGTGCCAGCAGGGACAGGAACACCGGGGAGCTGTTTTTT CASRDRNTGELFF
TRBD1 TRBJ1-4 - TRBV29-1 TGCAGCGCGGAGGACAGGGGAGGGGAAAAACTGTTTTTT CSAEDRGGEKLFF
- TRBJ2-5 - TRBV6-6 TGTGCCAGCAGTTACTACATAGAGACCCAGTACTTC CASSYYIETQYF
- TRBJ2-7 - TRBV11-2 TGTGCCAGCAGCTTAGAGGCTAGTACTTACGAGCAGTACTTC CASSLEASTYEQYF
TRBD2 TRBJ2-1 few TRBV27 TGTGCCAGCAACCCCGGGGGGGGCCTTTATGAGCAGTTCTTC CASNPGGGLYEQFF
TRBD1 TRBJ2-7 - TRBV6-5 TGTGCCAGCAGTCGGGACAGGGGCTACGAGCAGTACTTC CASSRDRGYEQYF
- TRBJ1-2 once TRBV28 TGTGCCAGCTCCCAGGGTGGGCAGTCCGGCTACACCTTC CASSQGGQSGYTF
- TRBJ2-3 few TRBV9 TGTGCCAGCAGCGGAGGAGGACAGTCCATAGATACGCAGTATTTT CASSGGGQSIDTQYF
TRBD1 TRBJ2-3 - TRBV7-9 TGTGCCAGCAGCTTTGGAGGACAGGGGACGGATACGCAGTATTTT CASSFGGQGTDTQYF
TRBD1 TRBJ2-7 - TRBV7-2 TGTGCCAGCAGCTCGACAGGGTTTGAGCAATACGAGCAGTACTTC CASSSTGFEQYEQYF
TRBD2 TRBJ2-1 - TRBV27 TGTGCCAGCAGTTTACTGGGGACTAGCGGGAGGGTATACAATGAGCAGTTCTTC CASSLLGTSGRVYNEQFF
TRBD1 TRBJ2-1 few TRBV6-5 TGTGCCAGCAGTCCCTCCGGGACAGCTAAGAAGTTCTTC CASSPSGTAKKFF
TRBD1 TRBJ2-2 - TRBV2 TGTGCCAGCAGCGTTACAGGGGCCGGGGAGCTGTTTTTT CASSVTGAGELFF
- TRBJ2-5 - TRBV4-1 TGCGCCAGCAGCCAAGATCGGATAGCGAAGAACACCCAGTACTTC CASSQDRIAKNTQYF
TRBD2 TRBJ2-3 - TRBV19 TGTGCCAGTAGTGCTAGACTAGCGGGAGGACGCACAGATACGCAGTATTTT CASSARLAGGRTDTQYF
- TRBJ1-2 - TRBV6-5 TGTGCCAGCAGTTACGAGGGCGTCTATGGCTACACCTTC CASSYEGVYGYTF
TRBD1 TRBJ2-1 - TRBV5-4 TGTGCCAGCAGCTCGCCGAGGACAGGGCTGGGTAATGAGCAGTTCTTC CASSSPRTGLGNEQFF
TRBD1 TRBJ2-3 - TRBV10-3 TGTGCCATCAGTGAGTCGGGACAGAGCAGTTCAGATACGCAGTATTTT CAISESGQSSSDTQYF
TRBD1 TRBJ2-1 - TRBV18 TGTGCCAGCTCTCCCCGGACAGGGGATGAGAATGAGCAGTTCTTC CASSPRTGDENEQFF
- TRBJ2-3 - TRBV30 TGTGCCTGGAGTGGGACGTTCGGAGATACGCAGTATTTT CAWSGTFGDTQYF
- TRBJ2-5 - TRBV5-1 TGCGCCAGCAGCCGTTCAGGGTTTTACCAAGAGACCCAGTACTTC CASSRSGFYQETQYF
TRBD1 TRBJ1-4 - TRBV11-1 TGTGCCAGCAGCTCGATGCCAGGGGGCGTCGGCGAAAAACTGTTTTTT CASSSMPGGVGEKLFF
TRBD1 TRBJ2-2 - TRBV29-1 TGCAGCGTTGGAGCGGCTGGGACAGGGGGATATGCGGCCGGGGAGCTGTTTTTT CSVGAAGTGGYAAGELFF
TRBD1 TRBJ2-1 - TRBV29-1 TGCAGCGCTCCGGGACAGGGGGTTTACAATGAGCAGTTCTTC CSAPGQGVYNEQFF
TRBD2 TRBJ2-5 - TRBV7-2 TGTGCCAGCAGCCCCGGACTAGCGGGATGGGCTGGGGAGACCCAGTACTTC CASSPGLAGWAGETQYF
- TRBJ1-2 - TRBV28 TGTGCCAGCAGTCAGGGGCCCGCTAACTATGGCTACACCTTC CASSQGPANYGYTF
TRBD2 TRBJ2-3 - TRBV6-5 TGTGCCAGCAGTTACTCGCCTAGCGGATGGGCAGATACGCAGTATTTT CASSYSPSGWADTQYF
- TRBJ2-5 few TRBV5-4 TGTGCCAGCAGCTTGCTGGGGCAAGAGACCCAGTACTTC CASSLLGQETQYF
TRBD2 TRBJ2-7 - TRBV19 TGTGCCAGTAGCGGGACTAGCGCGAGCTACGAGCAGTACTTC CASSGTSASYEQYF
- TRBJ1-2 - TRBV11-2 TGTGCCAGCAGCCTGAGATTGGGGGCGCGGGGCTACACCTTC CASSLRLGARGYTF
- TRBJ2-1 - TRBV5-4 TGTGCCAGCAGCTTGCAGGGATCCACAAGGGGTCACAATGAGCAGTTCTTC CASSLQGSTRGHNEQFF
- TRBJ2-5 - TRBV11-2 TGTGCCAGCAGCTTAGGACGGTCGGAGACCCAGTACTTC CASSLGRSETQYF
- TRBJ1-2 - TRBV7-2 TGTGCCAGCAGCGCCGCGGGGGCTGGTGGCTACACCTTC CASSAAGAGGYTF
- TRBJ1-2 few TRBV5-4 TGTGCCAGCAGCGGGAGGGGTGGCTATGGCTACACCTTC CASSGRGGYGYTF
- TRBJ2-3 few TRBV7-3 TGTGCCAGCAGCTCGACTGGGGGAGATACGCAGTATTTT CASSSTGGDTQYF
- TRBJ1-1 - TRBV6-5 TGTGCCAGCAGTTACTCCCTGAACACTGAAGCTTTCTTT CASSYSLNTEAFF
TRBD2 TRBJ2-1 few TRBV10-3 TGTGCCATCAGTAGTACTAGCGGGGGAAACAATGAGCAGTTCTTC CAISSTSGGNNEQFF
TRBD2 TRBJ2-7 - TRBV2 TGTGCCAGCAGTCACAAACTCACTAGCGGGGGGCCTAAAAATTCCTACGAGCAGTACTTC CASSHKLTSGGPKNSYEQYF
- TRBJ2-5 - TRBV5-1 TGCGCCAGCAGCTTGGGCTCGCTGGCCATCCAAGAGACCCAGTACTTC CASSLGSLAIQETQYF
- TRBJ2-3 many TRBV7-3 TGTGCCAGCAGCTTAAGAGCTTCAGGGAATACGCAGTATTTT CASSLRASGNTQYF
TRBD1 TRBJ1-4 few TRBV19 TGTGCCAGTAGTGACAGGGTCGGGAATGAAAAACTGTTTTTT CASSDRVGNEKLFF
- TRBJ1-2 - TRBV6-5 TGTGCCAGCAGTTACTCAACAGCGTCCTATGGCTACACCTTC CASSYSTASYGYTF
- TRBJ2-1 - TRBV5-4 TGTGCCAGCAGCTTATTGATCCAAAACAATGAGCAGTTCTTC CASSLLIQNNEQFF
- TRBJ1-3 - TRBV2 TGTGCCAGCGCCGAGGGATGGGGCTCTGGAAACACCATATATTTT CASAEGWGSGNTIYF